The next 24 T cell receptor beta chains were all read from a single sample in a study of response to subunit inactivated influenza vaccine. TCRdb analysed the RT-PCR reads with MiXCR anew, one entry per CDR3 protein. The sample includes about 180,000 distinct CDR3 sequences, around a tenth of them seen just once. The starting material was non-naive T cells sorted from PBMCs, obtained on the day of vaccination. Receptors were obtained from a man aged 45 to 65 who received an inactivated influenza vaccine.

This clonotype was seen a handful of times. CDR3 sequence reads: CASSSRLVLQQETQYF. The CDR3 DNA follows: TGTGCCAGCAGCTCGAGACTAGTTCTGCAGCAAGAGACCCAGTACTTC. The chain carries TRBV7-8 and TRBJ2-5; D possibly corresponds to TRBD2 (6 bases). Trimming cost V 4 bases and J 2 bases, with 17 bases left between them. The CDR3 length is 16 residues. Germline CDR1 reads SGHVS; CDR2 reads FQNEAQ.

The table lists this clonotype with many counts. This sequence joins TRBV12-3 or TRBV12-4 and TRBJ2-3; D perhaps matches TRBD2 (6 bases). The CDR3 is 14 residues long. V was cut by 8 bases and J by 10 bases, with 22 bases left in between. The CDR3 DNA reads as TGTGCCAGCCGCGGAGGGCAGGGAGACACGGCGCAGTATTTT. Protein sequence: CASRGGQGDTAQYF.

At least ten counts were recorded for this clonotype. This chain joins TRBV15 and TRBJ1-1; 7 bases are shared with TRBD1. Germline loops: CDR1 LNHNV, CDR2 YYDKDF (reference sequence). This CDR3 has 15 amino acids. Trimming took 0 bases from V and 7 from J; bases not matched to a gene: 8. The CDR3 here is CATSRETVTGSEAFF. CDR3 DNA: TGTGCCACCAGCAGAGAGACGGTGACAGGGAGTGAAGCTTTCTTT.

This clonotype was seen many times. This chain links TRBV27 with TRBJ2-3; D could derive from TRBD1 or TRBD2 (6 bases each). Trimming stripped 0 bases from V and 5 bases from J, with 18 bases between. Germline-derived CDR1 and CDR2 are MNHEY and SMNVEV (reference sequence). CDR3 length: 17 amino acids. CDR3 in DNA: TGTGCCAGCAGTTTATCACCTCGTTTGGGGGGCCAAGATACGCAGTATTTT. This codes for CASSLSPRLGGQDTQYF.

V gene TRBV7-9 combines with J gene TRBJ1-2; D is possibly TRBD1 (5 bases). Trimming stripped 5 bases from V and 1 base from J, with 11 bases between. Germline V CDR1 and CDR2: SEHNR, FQNEAQ (reference sequence). This CDR3 spans 14 amino acids. The CDR3 is CASSDRDGNYGYTF. Written as DNA, the CDR3 is TGTGCCAGCAGCGACCGGGACGGTAACTATGGCTACACCTTC.

In its sample, this clonotype was seen many times. This sequence joins TRBV5-1 and TRBJ2-3; TRBD1 agrees at 7 bases. Trimming cost V 0 bases and J 1 base; bases outside gene matches: 8. Germline V gene sequence: CDR1 SGHRS, CDR2 YFSETQ. CDR3 length: 17 residues. The CDR3: CASSLEGQRSGTDTQYF. Here the CDR3 DNA reads TGCGCCAGCAGCTTGGAGGGACAGCGTTCTGGCACAGATACGCAGTATTTT.

There are a few counts of this clonotype. This chain uses TRBV7-9 with TRBJ2-3; D remains unclear. V was shortened by 2 bases and J by 5 bases, with 8 bases between the two germline ends. CDR3 size: 13 residues. Germline lookup yields CDR1 SEHNR and CDR2 FQNEAQ (reference sequence). CDR3 region: CASSLLSQDTQYF. The CDR3 nucleotides read TGTGCCAGCAGCTTATTATCCCAAGATACGCAGTATTTT.

This clonotype was counted between two and nine times. This chain joins TRBV10-3 and TRBJ2-1; D is undetermined. V was shortened by 0 bases and J by 7 bases, with 4 bases between the two germline ends. Germline CDR1 and CDR2: ENHRY and SYGVKD. This CDR3 contains 12 residues. The CDR3, as DNA: TGTGCCATCAGTGAGTCTGGGAATGAGCAGTTCTTC. This translates into CAISESGNEQFF.

This clonotype was detected ten times or more. The CDR3 loop is CASSPGGRGSEQFF. In DNA, the CDR3 is TGTGCCAGCAGCCCAGGGGGCCGGGGCAGCGAGCAGTTCTTC. This chain uses TRBV12-3 or TRBV12-4 with TRBJ2-1, with TRBD1 matching 8 bases. This CDR3 contains 14 residues. The trim removed 6 bases at V and 10 bases at J, leaving 11 bases unmatched.

This clonotype appeared many times. This chain connects TRBV6-2 or TRBV6-3 to TRBJ2-7, with TRBD2 matching 12 bases. The J segment lost 0 bases and the V segment lost 2 bases, leaving 5 bases of the junction unmatched. From germline, CDR1 is MNHEY and CDR2 SVGEGT. This CDR3 region has 17 residues. The CDR3 is CASSYPLAGGSSYEQYF. CDR3 DNA: TGTGCCAGCAGTTACCCACTAGCGGGGGGCAGCTCCTACGAGCAGTACTTC.

This clonotype has more than one count but fewer than ten. J is TRBJ2-1 and V is TRBV20-1; tentative D call: TRBD2 (6 bases). Germline V CDR1 and CDR2: DFQATT, SNEGSKA (reference sequence). The CDR3 runs to 14 residues. Deletions cut 2 bases from V and 1 base from J, with 9 bases between. The CDR3 reads CSARTGESYNEQFF. The CDR3 DNA reads as TGCAGTGCTAGAACGGGGGAGTCCTACAATGAGCAGTTCTTC.

V and J are TRBV3-1 and TRBJ2-4; D possibly uses TRBD1 or TRBD2 (5 bases each). This CDR3 is 17 amino acids long. CDR1 is LGHDT, CDR2 YNNKEL, per germline (reference sequence). In DNA, the CDR3 is TGTACCCGCAGCCCGGGACCCCTAAAACGGGCCAAAAACATTCAGTACTTC. Translated, it gives CTRSPGPLKRAKNIQYF.

The chain uses TRBV24-1 and TRBJ2-1, with TRBD2 identical over 7 bases. Trimming took 9 bases from V and 10 from J; bases not matched to a gene: 8. Germline V gene data show CDR1 as KGHDR and CDR2 as SFDVKD. This CDR3 contains 12 residues. The CDR3 coding sequence is TGTGCCACCGTGGTGGCGCGGGGGGAGCAGTTCTTC. Protein: CATVVARGEQFF.

This clonotype occurred many times. This chain joins TRBV7-2 and TRBJ1-2; D might be TRBD1 (6 bases). The CDR3 has 15 amino acids. Germline CDR1 SGHTA, CDR2 FQGNSA. With 5 bases removed from V and 4 bases from J, the gap between germline ends came to 17 bases. The CDR3 nucleotides are TGTGCCAGCAGCCCTCGGACAGATGGGGCCTATGGCTACACCTTC. It codes for CASSPRTDGAYGYTF.

The table lists this clonotype with a few counts. The gene calls are TRBV5-1 and TRBJ2-5; 8 bases map to TRBD1. With V trimmed by 0 bases and J by 5 bases, 6 bases remained unmatched. CDR3 size: 15 residues. Germline CDR1 SGHRS, CDR2 YFSETQ. The CDR3 loop reads CASSLGGRGLETQYF. The CDR3 bases are TGCGCCAGCAGCTTGGGAGGCAGGGGGCTGGAGACCCAGTACTTC. The entire variable domain, with the rest obtained from reference TRBV5-1 and TRBJ2-5, is as follows: KAGVTQTPRYLIKTRGQQVTLSCSPISGHRSVSWYQQTPGQGLQFLFEYFSETQRNKGNFPGRFSGRQFSNSRSEMNVSTLELGDSALYLCASSLGGRGLETQYFGPGTRLLVL.

The rearrangement uses TRBV18 and TRBJ1-6; D unresolved. The CDR3 loop spans 15 amino acids. Germline V gives CDR1 KGHSH, CDR2 LQKENI. V lost 0 bases to trimming and J lost 5 bases, with 8 bases between them. The CDR3: CASSPPSTDNSPLHF. The DNA for the CDR3 is TGTGCCAGCTCACCACCGAGTACCGATAATTCACCCCTCCACTTT.

This clonotype appeared many times. The V gene is TRBV29-1, the J gene TRBJ2-7; TRBD2 matches 8 bases. CDR3 length: 12 amino acids. Per germline, CDR1 SQVTM and CDR2 ANQGSEA. Unmatched junction bases numbered 2, after V lost 6 bases and J lost 1 base. CDR3 sequence: CSVREGSYEQYF. The DNA for the CDR3 is TGCAGCGTCCGGGAGGGATCCTACGAGCAGTACTTC.

At least ten counts were recorded for this clonotype. This chain connects TRBV18 to TRBJ2-5; 9 bases line up with TRBD2. CDR1 and CDR2 (germline): KGHSH, LQKENI. The junction had 7 bases not matched to a gene; V was cut back by 1 base and J by 4 bases. This CDR3 comprises 16 residues. The CDR3 DNA reads as TGTGCCAGCTCACCACGGAGGATAGCGGGAGTAGAGACCCAGTACTTC. The encoded protein is CASSPRRIAGVETQYF. The full variable domain, completed using reference TRBV18 and TRBJ2-5, is NAGVMQNPRHLVRRRGQEARLRCSPMKGHSHVYWYRQLPEEGLKFMVYLQKENIIDESGMPKERFSAEFPKEGPSILRIQQVVRGDSAAYFCASSPRRIAGVETQYFGPGTRLLVL.

This clonotype was observed at least ten times. The chain uses TRBV6-2 or TRBV6-3 and TRBJ1-1; D remains ambiguous. Trimming removed 0 bases at V and 11 bases at J, with 7 bases between. This CDR3 has 11 residues. CDR1 and CDR2 from the germline V gene are MNHEY and SVGEGT. In nucleotides, the CDR3 is TGTGCCAGCAGTTACTCGGGGAGGGCTTTCTTT. This sequence encodes CASSYSGRAFF.

A few counts support this clonotype. This chain uses TRBV12-3 or TRBV12-4 with TRBJ2-3, with 7 bases matching TRBD2. This CDR3 contains 14 residues. Trimming at V came to 6 bases and at J to 5 bases, leaving 8 bases not matched to a gene. As DNA, the CDR3 is TGTGCCAGCAGCCAAAGCGGGGCGGAAGATACGCAGTATTTT. Protein product: CASSQSGAEDTQYF.

Many counts were recorded for this clonotype. The chain recombines TRBV7-2 with TRBJ1-6, with TRBD1 as a possible D gene (5 bases). Trimming shortened V by 2 bases and J by 8 bases, and 13 bases separated the two germline ends. Per the germline V gene, CDR1 is SGHTA and CDR2 is FQGNSA. This CDR3 spans 15 amino acids. CDR3 coding DNA: TGTGCCAGCAGCTTAATATGGTCGGGGGATTCACCCCTCCACTTT. Its protein product is CASSLIWSGDSPLHF.

This clonotype has more than one count but fewer than ten. CDR3 nucleotides: TGTGCCAGCAGTTACCGACAGGGGGACGAGCAGTACTTC. Translating gives CASSYRQGDEQYF. The rearrangement links TRBV6-5 to TRBJ2-7, with 9 nucleotides matching TRBD1. J gave up 5 bases and V 2 bases, and 1 base lay outside the gene matches. Germline V gene data show CDR1 as MNHEY and CDR2 as SVGAGI. The CDR3 is 13 amino acids.

This clonotype was counted only a few times. The CDR3 region has the DNA TGTGCCAGCATCCCAGGGCCCGGGGAGCTGTTTTTT. This encodes CASIPGPGELFF. J is TRBJ2-2 and V is TRBV7-8, with D perhaps TRBD1 (5 bases). Germline CDR1 and CDR2: SGHVS and FQNEAQ. The V and J ends lost 7 bases and 6 bases respectively, with 9 bases between them. The CDR3 contains 12 residues.

The genes are TRBV4-3 and TRBJ2-3; D assignment may be TRBD1 or TRBD2 (5 bases each). Per germline, CDR1 LGHNA and CDR2 YSLEER. The V end was cut by 2 bases, the J end by 6 bases, with 12 bases between. The CDR3 sequence is 14 residues long. The CDR3 sequence: CASSQREPGDTQYF. The CDR3 DNA sequence: TGCGCCAGCAGCCAAAGGGAGCCAGGGGATACGCAGTATTTT.